This is a list of T cell receptor beta chains from one sample in a study of graft-versus-host responses after intestinal transplantation. Antigens for these TCRs are unknown. The assay was immunoSEQ multiplex PCR, and TCRdb's table has in-frame clones only and misses some. In the table there are over 120,000 clones, 80% to 95% of which are singletons. Sequenced here: unstimulated CD4+ T cells sorted from spleen or lymph node cells, sampled before intestinal transplant. The receptors come from a human donor who received an intestinal transplant. CDR3s include the opening cysteine and the closing phenylalanine or tryptophan. D genes are given only for firm matches. Clone size is not always given. Where it is, it says once, few, many or a class for expanded clones.

clone size: NA; D gene: TRBD1; V gene: TRBV5-4; J gene: TRBJ1-2; CDR3 DNA: TGTGCCAGCAGCCTTCCGTTGAGACAGGGAGAATCCTATGGCTACACCTTC; CDR3 protein: CASSLPLRQGESYGYTF
clone size: NA; D gene: TRBD2; V gene: TRBV7-2; J gene: TRBJ2-1; CDR3 DNA: TGTGCCAGCACCTTCGGGGGACTAGGCTTCTATGAGCAGTTCTTC; CDR3 protein: CASTFGGLGFYEQFF
clone size: NA; D gene: TRBD2; V gene: TRBV5-1; J gene: TRBJ2-1; CDR3 DNA: TGCGCCAGCAGCTTGGGACTAGCGGGGGGAATTTACAATGAGCAGTTCTTC; CDR3 protein: CASSLGLAGGIYNEQFF
clone size: NA; D gene: TRBD1; V gene: TRBV7-8; J gene: TRBJ1-3; CDR3 DNA: TGTGCCAGCAGTTCCGACAGGGATGGAAACACCATATATTTT; CDR3 protein: CASSSDRDGNTIYF
clone size: few; D gene: TRBD1; V gene: TRBV11-2; J gene: TRBJ1-1; CDR3 DNA: TGTGCCAGCAGCTACAATCCAGGGGGCGAAGCTTTCTTT; CDR3 protein: CASSYNPGGEAFF
clone size: NA; D gene: TRBD2; V gene: TRBV28; J gene: TRBJ2-1; CDR3 DNA: TGTGCCAGCAGTCCTCTAGCGGGTGCCTACAATGAGCAGTTCTTC; CDR3 protein: CASSPLAGAYNEQFF
clone size: NA; D gene: TRBD2; V gene: TRBV9; J gene: TRBJ2-1; CDR3 DNA: TGTGCCAGCAGCGTAGCTTTTTCGAGGCTAGCGGGACTCAATGAGCAGTTCTTC; CDR3 protein: CASSVAFSRLAGLNEQFF
clone size: NA; D gene: TRBD1; V gene: TRBV30; J gene: TRBJ2-3; CDR3 DNA: TGTGCCTGGAGTGCACCGACAGGGTACACAGATACGCAGTATTTT; CDR3 protein: CAWSAPTGYTDTQYF
clone size: NA; D gene: TRBD1; V gene: TRBV6-5; J gene: TRBJ2-7; CDR3 DNA: TGTGCCAGCAGTTACAACAGGGGATTAAACGAGCAGTACTTC; CDR3 protein: CASSYNRGLNEQYF
clone size: NA; D gene: NA; V gene: TRBV5-1; J gene: TRBJ1-5; CDR3 DNA: TGCGCCAGCAGCTTGTGGGGACTGGGGGATAGCAATCAGCCCCAGCATTTT; CDR3 protein: CASSLWGLGDSNQPQHF
clone size: NA; D gene: TRBD1; V gene: TRBV18; J gene: TRBJ2-7; CDR3 DNA: TGTGCCAGCTCACCTATGGGACAGGGGCCCCACGAGCAGTACTTC; CDR3 protein: CASSPMGQGPHEQYF
clone size: NA; D gene: TRBD1; V gene: TRBV28; J gene: TRBJ1-1; CDR3 DNA: TGTGCCAGCAGTGGCCAAGGGGGCCCTGGCACTGAAGCTTTCTTT; CDR3 protein: CASSGQGGPGTEAFF
clone size: NA; D gene: NA; V gene: TRBV4-1; J gene: TRBJ2-5; CDR3 DNA: TGCGCCAGCAGCCAAGAGTTAAGAGAGACCCAGTACTTC; CDR3 protein: CASSQELRETQYF
clone size: NA; D gene: NA; V gene: TRBV21-1; J gene: TRBJ2-3; CDR3 DNA: TGTGCCAGCAGCAAAGAGGAAGCGGGAGATACGCAGTATTTT; CDR3 protein: CASSKEEAGDTQYF
clone size: NA; D gene: NA; V gene: TRBV5-5; J gene: TRBJ2-7; CDR3 DNA: TGTGCCAGCAGCTTTGTCGATGGGGGGGAGCAGTACTTC; CDR3 protein: CASSFVDGGEQYF
clone size: NA; D gene: NA; V gene: TRBV4-3; J gene: TRBJ2-3; CDR3 DNA: TGCGCCAGCAGCCGGGCGGGGTCCCCCACAGATGCGCAGTATTTT; CDR3 protein: CASSRAGSPTDAQYF
clone size: NA; D gene: NA; V gene: TRBV28; J gene: TRBJ2-5; CDR3 DNA: TGTGCCAGCAGTCTAGCTGGGGGGACCCAGTACTTC; CDR3 protein: CASSLAGGTQYF
clone size: NA; D gene: TRBD2; V gene: TRBV5-4; J gene: TRBJ2-5; CDR3 DNA: TGTGCCAGCAGCTTGGGAAGCGGGAGGGCGATTGGCCAAGAGACCCAGTACTTC; CDR3 protein: CASSLGSGRAIGQETQYF
clone size: NA; D gene: NA; V gene: TRBV6-5; J gene: TRBJ2-7; CDR3 DNA: TGTGCCAGCCGACCCTCAGGGGACTACGAGCAGTACTTC; CDR3 protein: CASRPSGDYEQYF
clone size: NA; D gene: TRBD2; V gene: TRBV28; J gene: TRBJ2-3; CDR3 DNA: TGTGCCAGCAGTCCGCAATGGACTAGCGGGAGGGCCCCAGATACGCAGTATTTT; CDR3 protein: CASSPQWTSGRAPDTQYF
clone size: NA; D gene: TRBD1; V gene: TRBV5-1; J gene: TRBJ2-2; CDR3 DNA: TGCGCCGGCAGCCCCTACAGGGGACCGAACACCGGGGAGCTGGTTTTT; CDR3 protein: CAGSPYRGPNTGELVF
clone size: NA; D gene: TRBD1; V gene: TRBV5-5; J gene: TRBJ2-7; CDR3 DNA: TGTGCCAGCAGCTTCCCAGGACAGGCCTACGAGCAGTACTTC; CDR3 protein: CASSFPGQAYEQYF
clone size: NA; D gene: TRBD1; V gene: TRBV28; J gene: TRBJ1-5; CDR3 DNA: TGTGCCAGCAGTCCCGACAGGGTTCAGCCCCAGCATTTT; CDR3 protein: CASSPDRVQPQHF
clone size: NA; D gene: NA; V gene: TRBV9; J gene: TRBJ1-3; CDR3 DNA: TGTGCCAGCAGTGGATTAACAGCGTTCTCTGGAAACACCATATATTTT; CDR3 protein: CASSGLTAFSGNTIYF
clone size: NA; D gene: NA; V gene: TRBV9; J gene: TRBJ1-2; CDR3 DNA: TGTGCCAGCAGCGTCGGACGGGTAGGGCCCAATCAGGGCTACACCTTC; CDR3 protein: CASSVGRVGPNQGYTF
clone size: NA; D gene: TRBD2; V gene: TRBV10-3; J gene: TRBJ2-1; CDR3 DNA: TGTGCCATCAGGGCGCTAGCGGGCACCTACAATGAGCAGTTCTTC; CDR3 protein: CAIRALAGTYNEQFF
clone size: NA; D gene: NA; V gene: TRBV7-2; J gene: TRBJ2-5; CDR3 DNA: TGTGCCAGCAGCTTAGCTTTGGCGGCAGGCGGGATCGGGACCCAGTACTTC; CDR3 protein: CASSLALAAGGIGTQYF
clone size: few; D gene: NA; V gene: TRBV27; J gene: TRBJ1-3; CDR3 DNA: TGTGCCAGCAGTTTGACCGAAGGAAACACCATATATTTT; CDR3 protein: CASSLTEGNTIYF
clone size: NA; D gene: TRBD2; V gene: TRBV19; J gene: TRBJ2-4; CDR3 DNA: TGTGCCAGTAGTCTCGGGGGGGCCAAAAACATTCAGTACTTC; CDR3 protein: CASSLGGAKNIQYF
clone size: NA; D gene: NA; V gene: TRBV29-1; J gene: TRBJ2-7; CDR3 DNA: TGCAGCGTTGATGGGGACGGAGGATCCTACGAGCAGTACTTC; CDR3 protein: CSVDGDGGSYEQYF
clone size: once; D gene: TRBD1; V gene: TRBV19; J gene: TRBJ1-1; CDR3 DNA: TGTGCCAGTAGTCCCCGGGACAGCCTCGTCAGTGAAGCTTTCTTT; CDR3 protein: CASSPRDSLVSEAFF
clone size: NA; D gene: NA; V gene: TRBV5-4; J gene: TRBJ2-5; CDR3 DNA: TGTGCCAGCAGCCTAGCCGGGACCCAAGAGACCCAGTACTTC; CDR3 protein: CASSLAGTQETQYF
clone size: NA; D gene: NA; V gene: TRBV4-1; J gene: TRBJ1-5; CDR3 DNA: TGCGCCAGCAGCCAAGACGGGGGTTGGGGTGGGCCCCAGCATTTT; CDR3 protein: CASSQDGGWGGPQHF
clone size: NA; D gene: NA; V gene: TRBV7-2; J gene: TRBJ2-3; CDR3 DNA: TGTGCCAGCAGCTTAGGGATTGGAGGCACAGATACGCAGTATTTT; CDR3 protein: CASSLGIGGTDTQYF
clone size: NA; D gene: NA; V gene: TRBV15; J gene: TRBJ2-2; CDR3 DNA: TGTGCCACCAGCAGGCCAGGGTCGGAGAACACCGGGGAGCTGTTTTTT; CDR3 protein: CATSRPGSENTGELFF
clone size: NA; D gene: NA; V gene: TRBV2; J gene: TRBJ1-4; CDR3 DNA: TGTGCCAGCAGTGGGGCAGCCTGGAATGAAAAACTGTTTTTT; CDR3 protein: CASSGAAWNEKLFF
clone size: NA; D gene: TRBD2; V gene: TRBV9; J gene: TRBJ2-1; CDR3 DNA: TGTGCCAGCAGCGTAGCTAGCGGCAATGAGCAGTTCTTC; CDR3 protein: CASSVASGNEQFF
clone size: NA; D gene: NA; V gene: TRBV19; J gene: TRBJ2-1; CDR3 DNA: TGTGCCAGTTTGCCTTCAGGGGTCGACTTATCCTACAATGAGCAGTTCTTC; CDR3 protein: CASLPSGVDLSYNEQFF
clone size: NA; D gene: TRBD1; V gene: TRBV19; J gene: TRBJ1-1; CDR3 DNA: TGTGCCAGTAGTATAAAGGGGGCTCGAGCTTTCTTT; CDR3 protein: CASSIKGARAFF
clone size: NA; D gene: NA; V gene: TRBV11-2; J gene: TRBJ2-4; CDR3 DNA: TGTGCCAGCAGCCTCCTAGCCAAAAACATTCAGTACTTC; CDR3 protein: CASSLLAKNIQYF
clone size: NA; D gene: TRBD1; V gene: TRBV10-3; J gene: TRBJ2-1; CDR3 DNA: TGTGCCATCAGCAAGACAACGACAGGGTCCCACAATGAGCAGTTCTTC; CDR3 protein: CAISKTTTGSHNEQFF
clone size: NA; D gene: TRBD1; V gene: TRBV28; J gene: TRBJ1-2; CDR3 DNA: TGTGCCAGCAGGGGACAGAGTATGGCTGGCTACACCTTC; CDR3 protein: CASRGQSMAGYTF
clone size: NA; D gene: TRBD2; V gene: TRBV5-1; J gene: TRBJ2-2; CDR3 DNA: TGCGCCAGCAGGTCCTCTGGCGGGAGGACGGGCGGGGAGCTGTTTTTT; CDR3 protein: CASRSSGGRTGGELFF
clone size: NA; D gene: TRBD1; V gene: TRBV7-3; J gene: TRBJ1-3; CDR3 DNA: TGTGCCAGCATCAAACCGGGACAGGGGCGAAACACCATATATTTT; CDR3 protein: CASIKPGQGRNTIYF
clone size: NA; D gene: NA; V gene: TRBV2; J gene: TRBJ2-2; CDR3 DNA: TGTGCCAGCAAAAAGGACACCGGGGAGCTGTTTTTT; CDR3 protein: CASKKDTGELFF
clone size: NA; D gene: NA; V gene: TRBV7-2; J gene: TRBJ2-2; CDR3 DNA: TGTGCCAGCAGCCTTATGGATTTTGGCTCCACCGGGGAGCTGTTTTTT; CDR3 protein: CASSLMDFGSTGELFF
clone size: NA; D gene: TRBD1; V gene: TRBV19; J gene: TRBJ1-5; CDR3 DNA: TGTGCCAGTAGTTCGGGACAGAATAGCAATCAGCCCCAGCATTTT; CDR3 protein: CASSSGQNSNQPQHF